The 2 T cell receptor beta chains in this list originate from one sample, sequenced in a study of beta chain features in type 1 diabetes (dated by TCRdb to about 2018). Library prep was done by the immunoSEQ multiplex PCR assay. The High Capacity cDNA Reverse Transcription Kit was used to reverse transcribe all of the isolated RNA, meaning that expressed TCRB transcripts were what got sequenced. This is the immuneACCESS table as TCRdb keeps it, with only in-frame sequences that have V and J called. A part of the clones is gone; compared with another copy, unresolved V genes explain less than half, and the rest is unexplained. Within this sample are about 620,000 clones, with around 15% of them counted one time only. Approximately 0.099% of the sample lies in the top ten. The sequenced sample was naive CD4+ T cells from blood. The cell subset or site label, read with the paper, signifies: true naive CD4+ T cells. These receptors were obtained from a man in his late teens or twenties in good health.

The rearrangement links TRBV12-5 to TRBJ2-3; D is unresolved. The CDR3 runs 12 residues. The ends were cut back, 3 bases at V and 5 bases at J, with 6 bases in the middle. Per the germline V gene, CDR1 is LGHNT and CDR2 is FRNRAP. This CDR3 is CASGLIKDTQYF. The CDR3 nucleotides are TGTGCTAGTGGTTTAATCAAAGATACGCAGTATTTT.

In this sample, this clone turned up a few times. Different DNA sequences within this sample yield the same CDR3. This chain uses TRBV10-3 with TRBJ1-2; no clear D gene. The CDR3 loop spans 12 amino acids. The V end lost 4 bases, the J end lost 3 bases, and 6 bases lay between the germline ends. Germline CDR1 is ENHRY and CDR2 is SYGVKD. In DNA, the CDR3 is TGTGCCATCAGTGGGGGTGACTATGGCTACACCTTC. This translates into CAISGGDYGYTF.